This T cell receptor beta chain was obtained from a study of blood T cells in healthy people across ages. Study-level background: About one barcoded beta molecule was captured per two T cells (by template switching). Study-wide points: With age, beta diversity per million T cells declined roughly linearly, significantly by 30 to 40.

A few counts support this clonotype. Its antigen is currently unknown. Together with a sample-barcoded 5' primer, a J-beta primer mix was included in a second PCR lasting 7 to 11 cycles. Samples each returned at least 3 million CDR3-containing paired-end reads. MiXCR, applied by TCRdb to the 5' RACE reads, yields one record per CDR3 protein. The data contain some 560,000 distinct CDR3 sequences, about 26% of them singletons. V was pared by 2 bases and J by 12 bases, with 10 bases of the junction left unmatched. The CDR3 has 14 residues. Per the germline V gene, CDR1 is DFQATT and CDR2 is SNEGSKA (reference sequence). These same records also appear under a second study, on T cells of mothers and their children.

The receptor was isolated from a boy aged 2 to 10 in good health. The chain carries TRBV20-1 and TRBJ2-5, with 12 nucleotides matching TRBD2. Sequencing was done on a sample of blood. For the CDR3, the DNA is TGCAGTGCTAGATCTCCTAGCGGGGGGGTCATTGAGTACTTC. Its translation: CSARSPSGGVIEYF.